This T cell receptor (beta chain) was recovered during a study of blood T cell repertoires in COVID-19. In the study's own analysis: How many nucleated cells were present was estimated from reference gene primer amplification. TCRdb's table, derived via immunoSEQ multiplex PCR, lists solely in-frame clones and lacks some. The V and J calls and clone size were taken over from that table, and D and trimming were inferred from the DNA. The sample has approximately 190,000 clones, roughly 84% seen once. Trimming left V 3 bases short and J 2 bases short, with 2 bases between. This CDR3 comprises 11 residues. CDR1 and CDR2 (germline): SGHDT, YYEEEE. Participants' own reports of clinical history determined their cohort assignment. People in the exposed group encountered a COVID-19 case within 2 weeks before entering the study.

The chain carries TRBV5-6 and TRBJ2-5; no definite D call. Sequenced sample: PBMCs or T cells enriched from blood (not recorded which). This clonotype originated in a woman between 25 and 40 years old who had been exposed to COVID-19. CDR3 in DNA: TGTGCCAGCAGCTCGCAAGAGACCCAGTACTTC. Protein: CASSSQETQYF.